Following are 6 T cell receptor beta chains from one sample sequenced in a study of shared clonotypes between healthy human individuals. The table came from immunoSEQ multiplex PCR; TCRdb's copy has only in-frame clones and leaves some out. The table shows roughly 1,100,000 clones, with about 77% occurring only once. Sequenced: memory CD4+ T cells sorted from blood. The sample's subset: CD45RA-negative fraction. The receptor source for this set is a man between 18 and 35 years old in good health.

The rearrangement links TRBV2 to TRBJ2-1; perhaps TRBD2 as D (6 bases). This CDR3 comprises 14 residues. Germline V gene lookup returns CDR1 SNHLY and CDR2 FYNNEI. V was trimmed by 10 bases and J by 5 bases, leaving 18 bases between them. CDR3 sequence: CATGREWTHNEQFF. For the CDR3, the DNA is TGTGCCACCGGACGGGAGTGGACACACAATGAGCAGTTCTTC.

This clone appeared once. The chain carries TRBV12-5 and TRBJ1-5, with D possibly matching TRBD1 (6 bases). This CDR3 spans 11 amino acids. Germline-derived CDR1 and CDR2 are LGHNT and FRNRAP. The V and J ends lost 3 bases and 12 bases respectively, with 9 bases between them. CDR3 DNA: TGTGCTAGTGGTTTAGACAGGAGCCAGCATTTT. It translates to CASGLDRSQHF.

The chain recombines TRBV4-3 with TRBJ1-5; D uncertain. The CDR3 length is 14 residues. The V and J ends lost 0 bases and 9 bases respectively, with 12 bases between them. From germline, CDR1 is LGHNA and CDR2 YSLEER. CDR3 nucleotide sequence: TGCGCCAGCAGCCAAGATATCCAGGTGGGGCCCCAGCATTTT. It encodes CASSQDIQVGPQHF.

The chain recombines TRBV2 with TRBJ2-3; 7 bases match TRBD2. CDR3 length equals 14 residues. V lost 7 bases and J lost 7; bases outside the gene matches: 11. Germline V lookup: CDR1 SNHLY, CDR2 FYNNEI. The CDR3 region is CASILRTSGYTQYF. DNA of the CDR3: TGTGCCAGCATCCTTAGGACTAGTGGGTATACGCAGTATTTT.

The rearrangement joins TRBV27 to TRBJ2-3, with 7 nucleotides matching TRBD2. This CDR3 has 15 residues. The ends lost 5 bases at V and 0 bases at J; junction bases unmatched: 5. Germline V lookup: CDR1 MNHEY, CDR2 SMNVEV (reference sequence). CDR3 region: CASSVLARSTDTQYF. CDR3 in DNA: TGTGCCAGCAGTGTACTAGCGCGAAGCACAGATACGCAGTATTTT.

The chain is built from TRBV7-2 and TRBJ2-5; 14 bases map to TRBD2. Germline CDR1 SGHTA, CDR2 FQGNSA. CDR3 length: 14 residues. Unmatched junction bases numbered 1, after V lost 1 base and J lost 9 bases. CDR3 DNA sequence: TGTGCCAGCAGCTTAGGACTAGCGGGAGGGCCCCAGTACTTC. Translation: CASSLGLAGGPQYF. The full variable domain, completed using reference TRBV7-2 and TRBJ2-5, is GAGVSQSPSNKVTEKGKDVELRCDPISGHTALYWYRQSLGQGLEFLIYFQGNSAPDKSGLPSDRFSAERTGGSVSTLTIQRTQQEDSAVYLCASSLGLAGGPQYFGPGTRLLVL.